What follows is one T cell receptor beta chain and its context. Only a few counts were recorded for this clone. Its target antigen remains unknown. The sample holds no much larger clone one base away, and base qualities are not on file. Other DNA sequences from this sample encode an identical CDR3 as well. This specimen comes from a study of cytotoxic CD8 clonotypes in ibrutinib-treated CLL (dated by TCRdb to about 2021). With regard to the full study: The cohort included roughly 15 treatment-naive and roughly 10 relapsed/refractory patients; some 18 were IGHV unmutated. Responses were partial in 24 patients and complete in 2; after median approximately 69 months follow-up, about 14 stayed in remission and about twelve progressed. Samples at response were collected after a median of about twelve months of treatment, with a range of about 6 to 40 months. An average of roughly 250,000 productive templates and approximately 91,000 productive rearrangements was obtained per sample. Of the approximately 91 people in the trial, 25 to 30 had longitudinal samples available. Cryopreserved peripheral blood mononuclear cells were obtained before treatment, at response, and at either sustained remission or disease progression. Every remission and progressive disease sample was obtained while ibrutinib was still being received by the patients. Summary of the overall study and its limitations: An increase in clonality was observed at ibrutinib response, with clonality remaining stable during sustained remission and falling back toward baseline at progression. Public clonotypes were rare and either contracted or stayed stable during treatment, and the rise in clonality at ibrutinib response reflected the expansion of private clonotypes. Sampling times were not matched between patients in sustained remission and patients whose disease was progressing, and lymph node repertoires were not examined. Baseline clonality was found to be higher than that of age-matched healthy donors and was strongly correlated with circulating CD8+ T-cell counts.

This specimen's time point label, interpreted: 12 to 13 months on ibrutinib. For TCR beta library preparation, 1.5 to 2 micrograms of genomic DNA were extracted from the cryopreserved PBMCs. High-throughput TCR beta sequencing was performed on longitudinal blood samples from CLL patients receiving ibrutinib monotherapy. The patients took part in an open-label, single-center phase 2 trial of ibrutinib monotherapy. V lost 3 bases and J lost 4 bases; the stretch between them is 15 bases long. The germline V gene (reference sequence) specifies LNHDA as CDR1 and SQIVND as CDR2. Its CDR3 holds 16 amino acids, cysteine through phenylalanine. Only the CDR3 part of the read is kept: 48 bases, read in frame from the first base. A MiSeq instrument was used for deep resolution sequencing, which targeted depths ranging from 1 in 1 million up to 1 in 200,000 T cells, with coverage averaging 10x for each clonotype. The immunoSEQ hsTCRB Kit was used to generate TCR beta libraries. On the study's bioinformatics: Data were analyzed with ImmunoSEQ Data Assistant and ImmunoSEQ Analyzer, with V, D and J genes assigned per IMGT definitions. Clonality was computed as one minus normalized Shannon entropy of productive rearrangement frequencies, ranging from 0 to 1. Public clonotype analysis was restricted to overrepresented clonotypes comprising at least 0.05% of each patient's repertoire. Repertoires from some twelve age-matched healthy donors in immuneACCESS were used as clonality controls. The table was pulled from immuneACCESS by TCRdb, which kept in-frame rearrangements only. Such tables lose some clones; where checked, under half of the loss comes from unresolved V genes, and the rest has no known cause. V, J and clone size are those of that table, while D and trimming were read from the DNA. In all, the sample holds 110,000 to 150,000 clones, and approximately 80% of those were seen once. The top ten constitute about 29% of the sample.

The material sequenced was PBMCs, taken after 12 months of ibrutinib treatment. The chain couples TRBV19 to TRBJ1-4, and perhaps TRBD1 as D gene, on 5 matching bases. This TCR was sampled from a human donor with chronic lymphocytic leukemia. The nucleotides read TGTGCCAGTAGTATTGATTCGGCAGGGCGTAATGAAAAACTGTTTTTT. The translation is CASSIDSAGRNEKLFF.